The rows below give T cell receptor beta chains drawn from one sample of a study of shared clonotypes between healthy human individuals. The data were produced by immunoSEQ multiplex PCR, yet TCRdb's version contains in-frame clones alone and is incomplete. The sample contains 700,000 to 950,000 clones, about 96% of which appear only once. The specimen was naive CD8+ T cells sorted from blood. All receptors derive from a man aged 30 to 39 in good health. CDR3s include the opening cysteine and the closing phenylalanine or tryptophan. The D gene is left open where the match is weak. Size tells how often a clone was seen (once, few, many) or the class of an expanded clone, and some rows leave it out.

V: TRBV19; J: TRBJ2-1; size: -; D: -; DNA: TGTGCCAGTAGTCTGGCGTCCTACAATGAGCAGTTCTTC; CDR3: CASSLASYNEQFF
V: TRBV29-1; J: TRBJ1-1; size: once; D: TRBD1; DNA: TGCAGCGGGACAGGGGAGAACACTGAAGCTTTCTTT; CDR3: CSGTGENTEAFF
V: TRBV5-1; J: TRBJ2-3; size: -; D: -; DNA: TGCGCCAGCAGCTCGGACAGAGTGAGCACAGATACGCAGTATTTT; CDR3: CASSSDRVSTDTQYF
V: TRBV7-6; J: TRBJ2-1; size: -; D: TRBD2; DNA: TGTGCCAGCAGCTTAAGCCCTCCGGGACTAGGGGGGGATGAGCAGTTCTTC; CDR3: CASSLSPPGLGGDEQFF
V: TRBV5-1; J: TRBJ2-7; size: -; D: -; DNA: TGCGCCAGCAGCTTGGATTCCAGCCCGGGGTACGAGCAGTACTTC; CDR3: CASSLDSSPGYEQYF
V: TRBV7-9; J: TRBJ1-4; size: -; D: TRBD1; DNA: TGTGCCAGCAGCCGCGCCGGGACAGGGGGCGTAGTTGAAAAACTGTTTTTT; CDR3: CASSRAGTGGVVEKLFF
V: TRBV5-4; J: TRBJ2-7; size: -; D: -; DNA: TGTGCCAGCAGCTTGGTGGGGCAGGCCGGCCCAAACTACGAGCAGTACTTC; CDR3: CASSLVGQAGPNYEQYF
V: TRBV29-1; J: TRBJ1-1; size: -; D: -; DNA: TGCAGCGTTGATGAGGTTCGAACTGAAGCTTTCTTT; CDR3: CSVDEVRTEAFF
V: TRBV2; J: TRBJ1-6; size: -; D: TRBD1; DNA: TGTGCCAGCACGACAGGGGTGGGGTCACCCCTCCACTTT; CDR3: CASTTGVGSPLHF
V: TRBV7-9; J: TRBJ2-7; size: -; D: -; DNA: TGTGCCAGCAGCTTATCGGGGACCGAGCAGTACTTC; CDR3: CASSLSGTEQYF
V: TRBV15; J: TRBJ2-2; size: -; D: -; DNA: TGTGCCACCAGCAGAGTTACCGGGGAGCTGTTTTTT; CDR3: CATSRVTGELFF
V: TRBV6-5; J: TRBJ2-7; size: -; D: TRBD1; DNA: TGTGCCAGCAGTTACACCTGGGACAGGGGCTGGGAGCAGTACTTC; CDR3: CASSYTWDRGWEQYF
V: TRBV6-5; J: TRBJ2-1; size: -; D: TRBD1; DNA: TGTGCCGGCGCTACAGGGGGAGATGAGCAGTTCTTC; CDR3: CAGATGGDEQFF
V: TRBV30; J: TRBJ2-7; size: -; D: -; DNA: TGTGCCTGGAGTGACGGGGGAACTTACGAGCAGTACTTC; CDR3: CAWSDGGTYEQYF
V: TRBV28; J: TRBJ2-7; size: -; D: -; DNA: TGTGCCAGCAGTCGCGCCGGGGGGCAGTACTTC; CDR3: CASSRAGGQYF
V: TRBV6-5; J: TRBJ1-5; size: -; D: -; DNA: TGTGCCAGCAGTTACTCTTCCGGGGATCAGCCCCAGCATTTT; CDR3: CASSYSSGDQPQHF
V: TRBV15; J: TRBJ1-5; size: -; D: -; DNA: TGTGCCACCAGCAGAGGACCAGATAACAATCAGCCCCAGCATTTT; CDR3: CATSRGPDNNQPQHF
V: TRBV6-1; J: TRBJ2-1; size: -; D: TRBD1; DNA: TGTGCCAGCGGTTGGGGACAGGGAACAAATGAGCAGTTCTTC; CDR3: CASGWGQGTNEQFF
V: TRBV4-1; J: TRBJ2-5; size: -; D: -; DNA: TGCGCCAGCAGCCAACCAAACAGGAACCAAGAGACCCAGTACTTC; CDR3: CASSQPNRNQETQYF
V: TRBV7-9; J: TRBJ1-1; size: -; D: -; DNA: TGTGCCAGCATGAGGGTCACTGAAGCTTTCTTT; CDR3: CASMRVTEAFF
V: TRBV7-9; J: TRBJ2-7; size: -; D: TRBD2; DNA: TGTGCCAGCAGCTACCCTAGCGGTCCAAAGTCCTACGAGCAGTACTTC; CDR3: CASSYPSGPKSYEQYF
V: TRBV11-2; J: TRBJ2-1; size: -; D: -; DNA: TGTGCCAGCAGCTTAGTTGCATTTGAGCAGTTCTTC; CDR3: CASSLVAFEQFF
V: TRBV4-1; J: TRBJ2-7; size: -; D: TRBD1; DNA: TGCGCCAGCAGCCCTTACAGGGGTAACTACGAGCAGTACTTC; CDR3: CASSPYRGNYEQYF
V: TRBV19; J: TRBJ2-1; size: -; D: TRBD2; DNA: TGTGCCAGTAGTATTGGTCTAGCGGGAGGGAATGAGCAGTTCTTC; CDR3: CASSIGLAGGNEQFF
V: TRBV11-2; J: TRBJ2-1; size: -; D: -; DNA: TGTGCCAGCAGCTTAGGATTTTACAATGAGCAGTTCTTC; CDR3: CASSLGFYNEQFF
V: TRBV6-6; J: TRBJ2-3; size: -; D: -; DNA: TGTGCCAGCTTGGGGATAGATACGCAGTATTTT; CDR3: CASLGIDTQYF